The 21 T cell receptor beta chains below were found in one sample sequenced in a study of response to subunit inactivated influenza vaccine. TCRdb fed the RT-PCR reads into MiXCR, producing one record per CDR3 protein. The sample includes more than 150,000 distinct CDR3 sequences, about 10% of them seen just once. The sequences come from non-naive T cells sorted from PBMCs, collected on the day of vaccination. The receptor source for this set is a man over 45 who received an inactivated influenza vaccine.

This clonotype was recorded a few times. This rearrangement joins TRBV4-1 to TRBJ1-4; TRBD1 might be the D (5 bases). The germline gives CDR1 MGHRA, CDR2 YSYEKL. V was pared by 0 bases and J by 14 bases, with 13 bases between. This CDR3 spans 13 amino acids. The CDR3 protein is CASSQEGQGGLFF. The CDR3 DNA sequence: TGCGCCAGCAGCCAAGAGGGCCAGGGAGGGCTGTTTTTT.

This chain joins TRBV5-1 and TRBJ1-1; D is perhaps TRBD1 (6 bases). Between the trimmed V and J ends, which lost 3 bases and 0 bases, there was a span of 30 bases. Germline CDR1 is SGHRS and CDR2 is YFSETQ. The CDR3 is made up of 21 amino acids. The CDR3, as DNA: TGCGCCAGCAGCTATCAATCCTTAGACCACGACAGGCTGTGGATGAACACTGAAGCTTTCTTT. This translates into CASSYQSLDHDRLWMNTEAFF. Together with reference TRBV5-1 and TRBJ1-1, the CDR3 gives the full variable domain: KAGVTQTPRYLIKTRGQQVTLSCSPISGHRSVSWYQQTPGQGLQFLFEYFSETQRNKGNFPGRFSGRQFSNSRSEMNVSTLELGDSALYLCASSYQSLDHDRLWMNTEAFFGQGTRLTVV.

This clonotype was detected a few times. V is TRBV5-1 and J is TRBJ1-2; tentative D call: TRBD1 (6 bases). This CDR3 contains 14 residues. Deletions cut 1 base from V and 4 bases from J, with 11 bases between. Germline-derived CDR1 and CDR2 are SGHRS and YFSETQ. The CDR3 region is CASSLLQGGYGYTF. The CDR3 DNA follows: TGCGCCAGCAGCTTGTTACAGGGCGGCTATGGCTACACCTTC.

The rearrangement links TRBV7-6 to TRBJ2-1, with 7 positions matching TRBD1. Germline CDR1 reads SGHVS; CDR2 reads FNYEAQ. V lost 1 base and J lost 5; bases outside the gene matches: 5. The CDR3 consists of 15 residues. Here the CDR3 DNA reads TGTGCCAGCAGCTTAGGGACAGGCATTCACAATGAGCAGTTCTTC. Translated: CASSLGTGIHNEQFF.

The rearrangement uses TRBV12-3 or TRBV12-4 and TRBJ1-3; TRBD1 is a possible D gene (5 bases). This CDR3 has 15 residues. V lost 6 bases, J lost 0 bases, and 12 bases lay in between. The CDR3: CASRPGRSSGNTIYF. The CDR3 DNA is TGTGCCAGCAGGCCGGGACGGAGCTCTGGAAACACCATATATTTT.

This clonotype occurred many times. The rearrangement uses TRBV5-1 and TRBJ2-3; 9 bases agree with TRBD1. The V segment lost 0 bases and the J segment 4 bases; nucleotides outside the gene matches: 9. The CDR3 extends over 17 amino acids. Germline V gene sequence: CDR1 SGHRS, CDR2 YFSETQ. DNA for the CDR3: TGCGCCAGCAGCTTGGACCAGAGGGGGACAGGGTCAGATACGCAGTATTTT. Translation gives CASSLDQRGTGSDTQYF.

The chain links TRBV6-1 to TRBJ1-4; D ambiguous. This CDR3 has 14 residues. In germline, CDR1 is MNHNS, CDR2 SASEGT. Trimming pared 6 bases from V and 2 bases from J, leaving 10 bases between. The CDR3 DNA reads TGTGCCAGCAGGGCGAGTGTTACTAATGAAAAACTGTTTTTT. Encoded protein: CASRASVTNEKLFF.

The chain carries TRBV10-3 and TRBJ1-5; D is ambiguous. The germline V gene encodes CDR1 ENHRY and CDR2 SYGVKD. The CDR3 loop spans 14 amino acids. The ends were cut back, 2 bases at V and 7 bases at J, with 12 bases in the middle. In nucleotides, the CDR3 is TGTGCCATCAGTGAGGTCATTGGTGGGCAGCCCCAGCATTTT. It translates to CAISEVIGGQPQHF.

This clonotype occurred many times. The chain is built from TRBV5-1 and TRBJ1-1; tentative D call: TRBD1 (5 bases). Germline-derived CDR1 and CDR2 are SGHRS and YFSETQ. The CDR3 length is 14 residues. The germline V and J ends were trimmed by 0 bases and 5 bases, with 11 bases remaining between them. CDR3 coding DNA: TGCGCCAGCAGCTTGGACAGCCGGGGGACTGAAGCTTTCTTT. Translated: CASSLDSRGTEAFF. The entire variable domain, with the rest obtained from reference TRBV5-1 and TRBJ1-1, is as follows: KAGVTQTPRYLIKTRGQQVTLSCSPISGHRSVSWYQQTPGQGLQFLFEYFSETQRNKGNFPGRFSGRQFSNSRSEMNVSTLELGDSALYLCASSLDSRGTEAFFGQGTRLTVV.

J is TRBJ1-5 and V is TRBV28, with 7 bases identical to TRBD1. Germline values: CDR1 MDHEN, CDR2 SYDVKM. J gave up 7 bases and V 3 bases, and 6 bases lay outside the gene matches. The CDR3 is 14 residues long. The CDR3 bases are TGTGCCAGCAGTTTGAGGTCAGGGGGACAGCCCCAGCATTTT. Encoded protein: CASSLRSGGQPQHF.

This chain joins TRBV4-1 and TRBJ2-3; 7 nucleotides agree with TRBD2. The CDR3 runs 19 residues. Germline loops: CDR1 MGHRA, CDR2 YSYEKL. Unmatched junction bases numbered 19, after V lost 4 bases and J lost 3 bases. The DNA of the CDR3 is TGCGCCAGCAGCCCCTCAAATGTTGGTCCGGGAGGTGCAACAGATACGCAGTATTTT. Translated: CASSPSNVGPGGATDTQYF.

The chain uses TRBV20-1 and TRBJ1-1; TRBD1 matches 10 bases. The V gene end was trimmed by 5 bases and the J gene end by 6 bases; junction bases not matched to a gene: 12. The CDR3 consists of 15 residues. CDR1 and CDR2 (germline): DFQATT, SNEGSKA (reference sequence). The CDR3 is CSAGRQGAGYAEAFF. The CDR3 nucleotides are TGCAGTGCTGGAAGACAGGGGGCCGGATACGCTGAAGCTTTCTTT.

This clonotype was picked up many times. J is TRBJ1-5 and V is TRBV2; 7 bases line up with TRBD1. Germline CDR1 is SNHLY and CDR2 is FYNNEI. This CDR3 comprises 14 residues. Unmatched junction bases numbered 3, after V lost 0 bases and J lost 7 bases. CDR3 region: CASSEAQGPQPQHF. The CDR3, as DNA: TGTGCCAGCAGTGAAGCACAGGGGCCCCAGCCCCAGCATTTT. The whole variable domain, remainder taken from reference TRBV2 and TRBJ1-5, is EPEVTQTPSHQVTQMGQEVILRCVPISNHLYFYWYRQILGQKVEFLVSFYNNEISEKSEIFDDQFSVERPDGSNFTLKIRSTKLEDSAMYFCASSEAQGPQPQHFGDGTRLSIL.

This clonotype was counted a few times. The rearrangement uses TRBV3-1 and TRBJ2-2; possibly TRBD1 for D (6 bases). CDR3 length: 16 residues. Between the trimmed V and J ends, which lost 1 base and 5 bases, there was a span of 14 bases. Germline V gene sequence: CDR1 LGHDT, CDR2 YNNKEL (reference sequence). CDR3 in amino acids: CASSQVLGGGTGELFF. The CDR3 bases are TGTGCCAGCAGCCAAGTTTTAGGGGGTGGAACCGGGGAGCTGTTTTTT.

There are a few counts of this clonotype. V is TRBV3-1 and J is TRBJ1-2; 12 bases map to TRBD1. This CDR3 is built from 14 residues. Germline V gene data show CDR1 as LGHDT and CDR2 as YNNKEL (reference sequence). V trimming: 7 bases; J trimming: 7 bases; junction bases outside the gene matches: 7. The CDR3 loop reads CASTGDRGLGGYTF. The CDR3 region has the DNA TGTGCCAGCACGGGGGACAGGGGGCTCGGTGGCTACACCTTC.

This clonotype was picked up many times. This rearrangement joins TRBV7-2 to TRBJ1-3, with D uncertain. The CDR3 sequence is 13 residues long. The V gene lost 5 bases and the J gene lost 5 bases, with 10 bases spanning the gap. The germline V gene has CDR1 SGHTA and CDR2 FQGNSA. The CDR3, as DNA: TGTGCCAGCAGCCCGATCGGAAGAAACACCATATATTTT. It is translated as CASSPIGRNTIYF.

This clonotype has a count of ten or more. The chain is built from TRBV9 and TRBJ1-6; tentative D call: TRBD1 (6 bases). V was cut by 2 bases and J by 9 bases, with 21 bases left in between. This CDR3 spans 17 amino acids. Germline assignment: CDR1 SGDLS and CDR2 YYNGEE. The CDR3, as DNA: TGTGCCAGCAGCGTCTCTCCTTCCGGGGGCGCGGGTTCACCCCTCCACTTT. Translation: CASSVSPSGGAGSPLHF.

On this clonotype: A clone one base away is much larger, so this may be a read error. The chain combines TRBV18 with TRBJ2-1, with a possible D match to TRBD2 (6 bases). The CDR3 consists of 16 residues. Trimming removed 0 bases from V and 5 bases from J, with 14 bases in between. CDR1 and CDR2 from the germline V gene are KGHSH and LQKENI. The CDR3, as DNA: TGTGCCAGCTCACCACCTGGGGGGATTAGCAACAATGAGCAGTTCTTC. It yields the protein CASSPPGGISNNEQFF.

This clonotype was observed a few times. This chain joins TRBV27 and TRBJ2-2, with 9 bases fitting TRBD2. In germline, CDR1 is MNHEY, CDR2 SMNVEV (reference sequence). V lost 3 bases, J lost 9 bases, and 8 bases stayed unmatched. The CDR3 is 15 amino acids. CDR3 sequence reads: CASSFWASGTRELFF. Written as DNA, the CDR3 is TGTGCCAGCAGTTTTTGGGCTAGCGGGACCCGGGAGCTGTTTTTT.

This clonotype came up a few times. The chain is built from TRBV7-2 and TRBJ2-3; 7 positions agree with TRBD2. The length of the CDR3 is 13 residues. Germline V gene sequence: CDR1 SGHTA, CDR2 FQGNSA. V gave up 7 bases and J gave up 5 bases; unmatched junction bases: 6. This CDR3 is CASTAGVLDTQYF. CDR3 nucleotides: TGTGCCAGCACGGCGGGAGTTTTAGATACGCAGTATTTT.

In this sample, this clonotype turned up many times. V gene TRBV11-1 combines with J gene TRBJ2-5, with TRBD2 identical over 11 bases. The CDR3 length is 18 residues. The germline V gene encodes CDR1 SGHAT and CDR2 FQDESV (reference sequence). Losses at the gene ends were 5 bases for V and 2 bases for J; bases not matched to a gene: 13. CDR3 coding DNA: TGTGCCAGCAGCGCGCCCCTCCGACTAGCGGGGTTACAAGAGACCCAGTACTTC. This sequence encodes CASSAPLRLAGLQETQYF.